One and the same sample provided the 30 T cell receptor beta chains below, sequenced in a study of T-cell memory formation after mild COVID-19. Each CDR3 protein is one row after TCRdb ran MiXCR on the 5' RACE reads. The sample includes some 600,000 distinct CDR3 sequences, around 15% of them seen just once. Sequencing was carried out using PBMCs or a T cell subset sorted from them (not recorded which). The receptors here all came from an adult woman who had mild COVID-19 (a few samples of this study predate the infection). Cell type and time point are not known.

V and J are TRBV20-1 and TRBJ1-6, with 9 bases lining up with TRBD1. Per germline, CDR1 DFQATT and CDR2 SNEGSKA (reference sequence). V lost 3 bases, J lost 4 bases, and 16 bases stayed unmatched. The CDR3 has 19 residues. DNA for the CDR3: TGCAGTGCTAGCCAGGACAGGGGCGAACTAAGTGGTTATAATTCACCCCTCCACTTT. Translated, it gives CSASQDRGELSGYNSPLHF.

The sample holds many counts of this clonotype. V and J are TRBV20-1 and TRBJ2-7, with TRBD2 matching 7 bases. The germline V gene encodes CDR1 DFQATT and CDR2 SNEGSKA (reference sequence). The CDR3 totals 13 residues. Germline trimming cut 6 bases from V and 6 bases from J; bases unmatched to any gene: 11. CDR3 loop: CSANGLEWGEQYF. CDR3 nucleotides: TGCAGTGCAAACGGACTAGAATGGGGCGAGCAGTACTTC.

There are a few counts of this clonotype. The chain recombines TRBV29-1 with TRBJ2-7, with TRBD2 identical over 9 bases. Germline CDR1 reads SQVTM; CDR2 reads ANQGSEA. V was pared by 4 bases and J by 3 bases, with 4 bases of the junction left unmatched. The CDR3 spans 13 residues. The CDR3 is CSVGLAGSYEQYF. In nucleotides, the CDR3 is TGCAGCGTTGGTCTAGCGGGGAGCTACGAGCAGTACTTC.

This clonotype was counted between two and nine times. One end of the junction does not line up with germline, which may come from a read error. V is TRBV7-7 and J is TRBJ2-1, with a tentative D call TRBD2 (5 bases). The CDR3 consists of 15 residues. CDR1 and CDR2 (germline): SSHAT, FNYEAQ (reference sequence). The CDR3 sequence: CASSPQRSSYNEQFF. CDR3 sequence (DNA): TGTGCTAGCAGCCCCCAGCGGAGCTCCTACAATGAGCAGTTCTTC.

This chain joins TRBV7-2 and TRBJ2-7, with unresolved D. V lost 2 bases, J lost 7 bases, and 9 bases lay in between. The CDR3 totals 12 residues. CDR1 is SGHTA, CDR2 FQGNSA, per germline. In nucleotides, the CDR3 is TGTGCCAGCAGCTTACGCGCTCAGGAGCAGTACTTC. Its protein is CASSLRAQEQYF.

This clonotype came up a few times. The chain joins TRBV7-8 to TRBJ2-2, with D unresolved. The CDR3 runs 15 residues. V was shortened by 0 bases and J by 6 bases, with 11 bases between the two germline ends. Germline-derived CDR1 and CDR2 are SGHVS and FQNEAQ. CDR3 DNA: TGTGCCAGCAGCTTAGCTAGAGGTCGCCCCGGGGAGCTGTTTTTT. Translating it yields CASSLARGRPGELFF.

The V gene is TRBV6-5, the J gene TRBJ2-5; D gene uncertain. V was pared by 2 bases and J by 5 bases, with 15 bases between. The CDR3 extends over 15 amino acids. Germline V lookup: CDR1 MNHEY, CDR2 SVGAGI. CDR3 amino acids: CASSYGLWGGETQYF. CDR3 DNA: TGTGCCAGCAGTTACGGGCTTTGGGGTGGGGAGACCCAGTACTTC.

This clonotype was recorded a few times. The CDR3 loop is CASSQADNSYNEQFF. The CDR3 bases are TGCGCCAGCAGCCAGGCTGATAACTCCTACAATGAGCAGTTCTTC. The chain links TRBV5-1 to TRBJ2-1; D not certain. Trimming stripped 4 bases from V and 0 bases from J, with 11 bases between. The CDR3 length is 15 residues. Germline V gene lookup returns CDR1 SGHRS and CDR2 YFSETQ.

This clonotype was recorded a few times. The chain links TRBV27 to TRBJ2-7, with D perhaps matching TRBD1 or TRBD2 (5 bases each). The germline V gene encodes CDR1 MNHEY and CDR2 SMNVEV (reference sequence). Trimming took 6 bases from V and 2 from J, leaving 20 bases between them. The CDR3 runs 16 residues. The CDR3 DNA is TGTGCCAGCAGCGTACGGGGCACCAGGACCCCCTACGAGCAGTACTTC. It specifies CASSVRGTRTPYEQYF.

CDR3 residues: CASSLFSKAWYNEQFF. The CDR3 nucleotides read TGCGCCAGCAGCTTATTCTCAAAGGCATGGTACAATGAGCAGTTCTTC. This rearrangement joins TRBV5-1 to TRBJ2-1, with D unresolved. Between the trimmed V and J ends, which lost 2 bases and 4 bases, there was a span of 16 bases. The CDR3 length is 16 residues. Germline lookup yields CDR1 SGHRS and CDR2 YFSETQ.

This clonotype was counted between two and nine times. CDR3 loop: CATSDRPGTLAPTDTQYF. The CDR3 nucleotides read TGTGCCACCAGTGATCGTCCCGGGACCCTAGCTCCGACAGATACGCAGTATTTT. This rearrangement joins TRBV24-1 to TRBJ2-3; either TRBD1 or TRBD2 may fit D (5 bases each). The CDR3 sequence is 18 residues long. V lost 3 bases and J lost 3, with 21 bases in between. Germline V gene data show CDR1 as KGHDR and CDR2 as SFDVKD.

This clonotype was seen many times. The chain couples TRBV7-9 to TRBJ2-7; D might be TRBD2 (5 bases). Trimming took 1 base from V and 5 from J, leaving 12 bases between them. This CDR3 has 14 amino acids. Germline values: CDR1 SEHNR, CDR2 FQNEAQ (reference sequence). The CDR3 DNA reads as TGTGCCAGCAGCTTAGGGACTGGGTATGACGAGCAGTACTTC. Translating it yields CASSLGTGYDEQYF.

The rearrangement uses TRBV6-6 and TRBJ2-3; 10 positions agree with TRBD1. Germline CDR1 reads MNHNY; CDR2 reads SVGAGI (reference sequence). There are 15 residues in the CDR3. With V trimmed by 5 bases and J by 4 bases, 6 bases remained unmatched. The CDR3 region has the DNA TGTGCCAGCAGTCCAGACAGGGGGCAATCAGATACGCAGTATTTT. Protein product: CASSPDRGQSDTQYF.

This chain uses TRBV27 with TRBJ2-2; possible D gene TRBD2, 5 bases. V shed 1 base and J shed 5 bases, with 17 bases lying between them. The CDR3 runs to 17 residues. Looked up from germline, CDR1 is MNHEY and CDR2 is SMNVEV (reference sequence). CDR3 in DNA: TGTGCCAGCAGTTTATGGGCGCCGGCCCCGGGGACCGGGGAGCTGTTTTTT. Translation gives CASSLWAPAPGTGELFF.

The genes are TRBV30 and TRBJ2-7; weak D call: TRBD1 (5 bases). V lost 4 bases and J lost 1, with 11 bases in between. Germline loops: CDR1 GTSNPN, CDR2 SVGIG (reference sequence). The CDR3 runs 13 residues. The CDR3, as DNA: TGTGCCTGGAATCACGACAGATCCTACGAGCAGTACTTC. This codes for CAWNHDRSYEQYF.

The gene calls are TRBV6-4 and TRBJ2-1; 9 nucleotides match TRBD2. The CDR3 is made up of 15 amino acids. CDR1 is MRHNA and CDR2 is SNTAGT in the germline V gene. Trimming removed 6 bases from V and 5 bases from J; junction bases left unmatched: 8. The CDR3 bases are TGTGCCAGCAGACTGACTAGCGGACCAAACAATGAGCAGTTCTTC. Translating it yields CASRLTSGPNNEQFF.

This clonotype has just a few counts. The chain uses TRBV20-1 and TRBJ2-7, with D perhaps TRBD2 (5 bases). Trimming cost V 1 base and J 4 bases, with 11 bases left between them. The CDR3 is 13 amino acids. In germline, CDR1 is DFQATT, CDR2 SNEGSKA (reference sequence). In DNA, the CDR3 is TGCAGTGCTAGAGGAGCGGCGGTATACGAGCAGTACTTC. Its translation: CSARGAAVYEQYF.

The J gene is TRBJ1-1, the V gene TRBV20-1, with D maybe TRBD1 (5 bases). Trimming took off 1 base at V and 1 base at J, with 7 bases between the two ends. Germline V gives CDR1 DFQATT, CDR2 SNEGSKA (reference sequence). There are 13 residues in the CDR3. For the CDR3, the DNA is TGCAGTGCTAGAGGGACACCGAACACTGAAGCTTTCTTT. Translated: CSARGTPNTEAFF.

This clonotype showed up just a few times. The chain has TRBV6-5 and TRBJ1-1, with TRBD1 matching over 7 bases. This CDR3 has 15 amino acids. Germline V CDR1 and CDR2: MNHEY, SVGAGI. The V and J ends lost 0 bases and 3 bases, in that order; junction bases with no gene match: 4. CDR3 protein: CASSYSPGGDTEAFF. The DNA for the CDR3 is TGTGCCAGCAGTTACTCTCCAGGGGGGGACACTGAAGCTTTCTTT.

This clonotype has a count of ten or more. V and J are TRBV5-1 and TRBJ1-1; tentatively, D is TRBD1 (5 bases). Trimming took off 3 bases at V and 0 bases at J, with 21 bases between the two ends. This CDR3 comprises 18 residues. Germline-derived CDR1 and CDR2 are SGHRS and YFSETQ. The CDR3 DNA is TGCGCCAGCAGCTCGAAGACCGGACACACGGACCTGAACACTGAAGCTTTCTTT. It translates to CASSSKTGHTDLNTEAFF.

The chain combines TRBV5-1 with TRBJ2-1; D may be TRBD1 (6 bases). Per germline, CDR1 SGHRS and CDR2 YFSETQ. The V end lost 0 bases, the J end lost 10 bases, and 20 bases lay between the germline ends. The CDR3 length is 16 residues. The CDR3, as DNA: TGCGCCAGCAGCTTGGCTCGACAGGTACTCGGTGGGGAGCAGTTCTTC. Translating gives CASSLARQVLGGEQFF. Full variable domain (rest looked up from reference TRBV5-1 and TRBJ2-1): KAGVTQTPRYLIKTRGQQVTLSCSPISGHRSVSWYQQTPGQGLQFLFEYFSETQRNKGNFPGRFSGRQFSNSRSEMNVSTLELGDSALYLCASSLARQVLGGEQFFGPGTRLTVL.

This clonotype was counted only a few times. V is TRBV7-9 and J is TRBJ1-6; D unresolved. This CDR3 has 14 residues. V lost 5 bases, J lost 10 bases, and 15 bases lay in between. Germline lookup yields CDR1 SEHNR and CDR2 FQNEAQ (reference sequence). The DNA of the CDR3 is TGTGCCAGCAGCCGGGAGGTTGAGGGCTCACCCCTCCACTTT. Its translation is CASSREVEGSPLHF. Using reference TRBV7-9 and TRBJ1-6 for the parts outside the CDR3, the full variable domain is DTGVSQNPRHKITKRGQNVTFRCDPISEHNRLYWYRQTLGQGPEFLTYFQNEAQLEKSRLLSDRFSAERPKGSFSTLEIQRTEQGDSAMYLCASSREVEGSPLHFGNGTRLTVT.

This clonotype was observed a few times. The chain joins TRBV18 to TRBJ1-1; 7 bases fit TRBD1. The CDR3 length is 15 residues. CDR1 and CDR2 (germline): KGHSH, LQKENI. J lost 2 bases, V lost 5 bases, and 8 bases had no gene match. The CDR3 DNA is TGTGCCAGCTCATTACAGGGGACACTAAACACTGAAGCTTTCTTT. This gives the protein CASSLQGTLNTEAFF.

The V call is TRBV5-1, the J call TRBJ1-1; 9 bases match TRBD1. This CDR3 contains 14 residues. The germline gives CDR1 SGHRS, CDR2 YFSETQ. After removal of 4 bases from V and 10 bases from J, the junction contained 11 bases not matched to a gene. CDR3 nucleotide sequence: TGCGCCAGCAGCGCCTCCCCGGGACAGGGTGTAGCTTTCTTT. Protein: CASSASPGQGVAFF.

The rearrangement uses TRBV7-2 and TRBJ2-2; TRBD1 aligns across 7 bases. V lost 1 base to trimming and J lost 1 base; unmatched junction nucleotides: 3. The CDR3 covers 16 residues. Germline CDR1 reads SGHTA; CDR2 reads FQGNSA. CDR3: CASSLGWTGNTGELFF. The CDR3 nucleotides read TGTGCCAGCAGCTTAGGTTGGACAGGGAACACCGGGGAGCTGTTTTTT.

This clonotype was detected a few times. V gene TRBV5-5 combines with J gene TRBJ1-5; D is undetermined. The CDR3 contains 15 residues. Germline V gene data show CDR1 as SGHKS and CDR2 as YYEKEE (reference sequence). Trimming took off 0 bases at V and 4 bases at J, with 11 bases between the two ends. The CDR3 loop reads CASSLEVRLNQPQHF. The CDR3 nucleotides read TGTGCCAGCAGCTTGGAGGTCAGACTAAATCAGCCCCAGCATTTT.

This clonotype has a count of ten or more. The chain employs TRBV5-1 and TRBJ2-1; TRBD2 matches at 7 bases. Germline trimming cut 4 bases from V and 10 bases from J; bases unmatched to any gene: 8. The CDR3 is made up of 13 amino acids. Per the germline V gene, CDR1 is SGHRS and CDR2 is YFSETQ. The CDR3 protein is CASSPGLVEEQFF. The CDR3 DNA reads TGCGCCAGCAGCCCTGGACTAGTCGAGGAGCAGTTCTTC.

This clonotype turned up a few times. V usage is TRBV6-1 and J usage is TRBJ2-7; 8 nucleotides match TRBD1. With V trimmed by 4 bases and J by 4 bases, 12 bases remained unmatched. In germline, CDR1 is MNHNS, CDR2 SASEGT. The CDR3 spans 16 residues. In DNA form, the CDR3 reads TGTGCCAGCAGTGGGGGACAGGAGAAGTCAGTTTACGAGCAGTACTTC. Its protein is CASSGGQEKSVYEQYF.

As to this clonotype: This may stem from a read error, because a much larger clone lies one nucleotide away. The genes are TRBV5-4 and TRBJ2-7, with 8 positions matching TRBD2. The CDR3 consists of 13 residues. After removal of 4 bases from V and 2 bases from J, the junction contained 2 bases not matched to a gene. Germline V CDR1 and CDR2: SGHNT, YYREEE (reference sequence). The CDR3 here is CASSPRGAYEQYF. DNA of the CDR3: TGTGCCAGCAGCCCGCGGGGGGCCTACGAGCAGTACTTC.

The sample holds many counts of this clonotype. The chain is built from TRBV5-6 and TRBJ2-7; D is ambiguous. Per the germline V gene, CDR1 is SGHDT and CDR2 is YYEEEE. Trimming removed 0 bases from V and 3 bases from J, with 7 bases in between. The CDR3 is 13 amino acids. This chain's CDR3 is CASSLARSYEQYF. The CDR3 coding sequence is TGTGCCAGCAGCTTGGCACGGAGCTACGAGCAGTACTTC.